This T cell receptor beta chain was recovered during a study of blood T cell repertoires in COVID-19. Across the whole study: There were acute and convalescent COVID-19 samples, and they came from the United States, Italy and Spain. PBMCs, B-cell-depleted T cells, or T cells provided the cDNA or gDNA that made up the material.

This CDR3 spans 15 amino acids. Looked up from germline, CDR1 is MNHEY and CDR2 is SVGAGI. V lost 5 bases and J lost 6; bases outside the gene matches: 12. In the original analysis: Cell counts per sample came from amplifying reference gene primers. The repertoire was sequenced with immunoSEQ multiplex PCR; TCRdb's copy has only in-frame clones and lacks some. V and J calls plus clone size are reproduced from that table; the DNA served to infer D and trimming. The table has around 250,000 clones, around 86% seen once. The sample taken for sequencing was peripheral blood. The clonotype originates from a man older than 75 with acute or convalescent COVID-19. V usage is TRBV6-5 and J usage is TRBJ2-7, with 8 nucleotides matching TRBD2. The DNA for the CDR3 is TGTGCCAGCAGTCCCGATATTGCGGGAGGTCGCGAGCAGTACTTC. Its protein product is CASSPDIAGGREQYF.